The 23 T cell receptor beta chains below all came from one sample that was sequenced in a study of shared clonotypes between healthy human individuals. Profiled with immunoSEQ multiplex PCR; TCRdb holds only in-frame clones, not every one. The sample consists of over a million clones, roughly 95% of them appearing once. Specimen: naive CD4+ T cells sorted from blood. The subset was: CD45RA+ positively selected. These receptors were obtained from a man aged 25-45 years in good health.

This rearrangement joins TRBV7-9 to TRBJ1-2; D is uncertain. The CDR3 runs 12 residues. Germline assignment: CDR1 SEHNR and CDR2 FQNEAQ (reference sequence). V lost 3 bases and J 8 bases, leaving 10 bases between the germline ends. This CDR3 reads CASSFEVPGYTF. CDR3 DNA sequence: TGTGCCAGCAGCTTCGAGGTCCCGGGCTACACCTTC. Full variable domain (missing parts from reference TRBV7-9 and TRBJ1-2): DTGVSQNPRHKITKRGQNVTFRCDPISEHNRLYWYRQTLGQGPEFLTYFQNEAQLEKSRLLSDRFSAERPKGSFSTLEIQRTEQGDSAMYLCASSFEVPGYTFGSGTRLTVV.

This clone showed up just once. This chain joins TRBV4-1 and TRBJ2-7, with unresolved D. The length of the CDR3 is 16 residues. The germline V and J ends were trimmed by 4 bases and 5 bases, with 21 bases remaining between them. The germline gives CDR1 MGHRA, CDR2 YSYEKL. Here the CDR3 reads CASSRETGSPTHEQYF. The CDR3 DNA reads as TGCGCCAGCAGCCGAGAGACGGGTTCTCCAACTCACGAGCAGTACTTC.

This chain connects TRBV18 to TRBJ2-1, with 12 bases identical to TRBD2. The ends lost 4 bases at V and 8 bases at J; junction bases unmatched: 9. In germline, CDR1 is KGHSH, CDR2 LQKENI. CDR3 length equals 16 residues. For the CDR3, the DNA is TGTGCCAGCTCACAGAGACTAGCGGGAGCTGGGGATGAGCAGTTCTTC. It yields the protein CASSQRLAGAGDEQFF.

The chain combines TRBV14 with TRBJ2-3, with TRBD1 identical over 8 bases. Germline CDR1 SGHDN, CDR2 FVKESK. CDR3 length: 16 residues. With 0 bases clipped from V and 8 bases from J, the junction kept 10 bases outside the gene matches. The CDR3 here is CASSQDLPDRGRTQYF. For the CDR3, the DNA is TGTGCCAGCAGCCAAGATCTCCCTGACAGGGGACGTACGCAGTATTTT.

This clone was seen only once. This rearrangement joins TRBV4-1 to TRBJ1-5; D not certain. CDR1 is MGHRA and CDR2 is YSYEKL in the germline V gene. The CDR3 spans 13 residues. Trimming cost V 0 bases and J 4 bases, with 4 bases left between them. The CDR3, as DNA: TGCGCCAGCAGCCAAGACCATAATCAGCCCCAGCATTTT. It encodes CASSQDHNQPQHF.

V and J are TRBV6-6 and TRBJ2-1; TRBD2 is a possible D gene (5 bases). The CDR3 runs 13 residues. Germline loops: CDR1 MNHNY, CDR2 SVGAGI (reference sequence). Trimming removed 6 bases at V and 4 bases at J, with 10 bases between. The CDR3 region is CASRPGTYNEQFF. CDR3 in DNA: TGTGCCAGCAGGCCGGGAACATACAATGAGCAGTTCTTC.

V gene TRBV7-8 combines with J gene TRBJ2-1; unclear D gene. V lost 2 bases and J 0 bases, leaving 11 bases between the germline ends. Germline V gene data show CDR1 as SGHVS and CDR2 as FQNEAQ. This CDR3 spans 16 amino acids. CDR3 DNA sequence: TGTGCCAGCAGCTTATTGTCCGGAAACTCCTACAATGAGCAGTTCTTC. Its protein is CASSLLSGNSYNEQFF. Drawing the rest from reference TRBV7-8 and TRBJ2-1, the complete variable domain is GAGVSQSPRYKVAKRGQDVALRCDPISGHVSLFWYQQALGQGPEFLTYFQNEAQLDKSGLPSDRFFAERPEGSVSTLKIQRTQQEDSAVYLCASSLLSGNSYNEQFFGPGTRLTVL.

The chain recombines TRBV5-6 with TRBJ2-7, with a possible D match to TRBD1 (6 bases). Trimming pared 6 bases from V and 4 bases from J, leaving 20 bases between. CDR3 length: 15 amino acids. CDR1 and CDR2 (germline): SGHDT, YYEEEE. In DNA, the CDR3 is TGTGCCAGCATTGACCTCCGACAGGACCCTTACGAGCAGTACTTC. It specifies CASIDLRQDPYEQYF.

The chain links TRBV7-6 to TRBJ2-5; 7 bases map to TRBD2. The V gene end was trimmed by 7 bases and the J gene end by 5 bases; junction bases not matched to a gene: 10. This CDR3 comprises 14 residues. Germline V CDR1 and CDR2: SGHVS, FNYEAQ. Here the CDR3 reads CASTVLAEAETQYF. CDR3 nucleotide sequence: TGTGCCAGCACCGTCCTAGCGGAGGCGGAGACCCAGTACTTC.

This clone was picked up one time. The V call is TRBV5-6, the J call TRBJ1-2, with D perhaps TRBD1 (5 bases). In germline, CDR1 is SGHDT, CDR2 YYEEEE. The CDR3 length is 15 residues. Trimming took off 4 bases at V and 4 bases at J, with 17 bases between the two ends. The CDR3 here is CASSDTGSSGYGYTF. The CDR3, as DNA: TGTGCCAGCAGCGATACAGGCTCCTCTGGCTATGGCTACACCTTC.

The chain carries TRBV30 and TRBJ1-5, with D perhaps TRBD1 (6 bases). Trimming stripped 2 bases from V and 2 bases from J, with 13 bases between. The germline V gene has CDR1 GTSNPN and CDR2 SVGIG (reference sequence). The CDR3 has 15 residues. The CDR3 region is CAWSPRGRGNQPQHF. CDR3 sequence (DNA): TGTGCCTGGAGTCCCAGGGGAAGAGGCAATCAGCCCCAGCATTTT.

The chain carries TRBV5-1 and TRBJ2-3, with a weak D call TRBD2 (5 bases). Germline-derived CDR1 and CDR2 are SGHRS and YFSETQ. The CDR3 runs 16 residues. The ends were cut back, 4 bases at V and 1 base at J, with 16 bases in the middle. The CDR3 region is CASSLRNSVGTDTQYF. The CDR3 DNA reads TGCGCCAGCAGCCTCCGAAATAGCGTTGGCACAGATACGCAGTATTTT.

The chain links TRBV7-3 to TRBJ2-7, with TRBD1 identical over 7 bases. The CDR3 is 16 amino acids. Germline-derived CDR1 and CDR2 are SGHTA and FQGTGA. Trimming at V came to 5 bases and at J to 0 bases, leaving 10 bases not matched to a gene. The CDR3 region has the DNA TGTGCCAGCAGCATACAACCGACAGGGCACTCCTACGAGCAGTACTTC. This translates into CASSIQPTGHSYEQYF. The whole variable domain, filled in from reference TRBV7-3 and TRBJ2-7, reads GAGVSQTPSNKVTEKGKYVELRCDPISGHTALYWYRQSLGQGPEFLIYFQGTGAADDSGLPNDRFFAVRPEGSVSTLKIQRTERGDSAVYLCASSIQPTGHSYEQYFGPGTRLTVT.

V gene TRBV6-6 combines with J gene TRBJ2-7; D might be TRBD1 (5 bases). CDR1 and CDR2 from the germline V gene are MNHNY and SVGAGI (reference sequence). This CDR3 is built from 15 residues. Trimming stripped 7 bases from V and 1 base from J, with 17 bases between. The CDR3 is CASNSGQAASYEQYF. CDR3 DNA: TGTGCCAGCAACTCAGGGCAAGCCGCTTCCTACGAGCAGTACTTC.

The CDR3 bases are TGTGCCAGCAGCCGGGACCGCACCGACTACGAGCAGTACTTC. Residues: CASSRDRTDYEQYF. The chain combines TRBV7-9 with TRBJ2-7, with D perhaps being TRBD1 or TRBD2 (5 bases each). The V and J ends lost 5 bases and 3 bases respectively, with 14 bases between them. The CDR3 covers 14 residues. Germline CDR1 SEHNR, CDR2 FQNEAQ (reference sequence).

This chain uses TRBV25-1 with TRBJ1-2; D remains ambiguous. Deletions cut 3 bases from V and 4 bases from J, with 6 bases between. Germline V gene data show CDR1 as MGHDK and CDR2 as SYGVNS. The CDR3 has 12 amino acids. DNA of the CDR3: TGTGCCAGCAGTGATGACGTCTATGGCTACACCTTC. As protein: CASSDDVYGYTF.

This chain connects TRBV5-1 to TRBJ2-2; D unresolved. Germline CDR1 and CDR2: SGHRS and YFSETQ. This CDR3 is 14 amino acids long. V gave up 0 bases and J gave up 6 bases, with 9 bases separating them. CDR3 DNA: TGCGCCAGCAGCTTGGGATCCCAAGCCGGGGAGCTGTTTTTT. This translates into CASSLGSQAGELFF.

The CDR3 protein is CASSVPRDRGRGWFGNTIYF. The CDR3 region has the DNA TGTGCCAGCAGTGTACCCCGGGACAGGGGGCGAGGGTGGTTTGGAAACACCATATATTTT. The rearrangement links TRBV6-1 to TRBJ1-3; 12 bases are shared with TRBD1. Looked up from germline, CDR1 is MNHNS and CDR2 is SASEGT. The CDR3 loop spans 20 amino acids. J was trimmed by 3 bases and V by 4 bases; bases with no gene match: 16.

The chain couples TRBV5-1 to TRBJ2-7; 12 bases are shared with TRBD2. CDR1 and CDR2 (germline): SGHRS, YFSETQ. This CDR3 spans 20 amino acids. V dropped 4 bases and J dropped 6; count of bases not matched to a gene: 23. The CDR3 region is CASSPVELPRRGLAGREQYF. In nucleotides, the CDR3 is TGCGCCAGCAGCCCTGTAGAACTCCCCCGGCGAGGACTAGCGGGACGCGAGCAGTACTTC.

V usage is TRBV2 and J usage is TRBJ2-2, with D possibly matching TRBD2 (5 bases). V lost 8 bases to trimming and J lost 6 bases, with 10 bases between them. This CDR3 is 12 amino acids long. The germline gives CDR1 SNHLY, CDR2 FYNNEI. CDR3 sequence (DNA): TGTGCCAGCCTCGGGGTCCCCGGGGAGCTGTTTTTT. It yields the protein CASLGVPGELFF.

The chain employs TRBV9 and TRBJ2-1, with TRBD2 matching over 11 bases. This CDR3 is built from 15 residues. The V gene end was trimmed by 3 bases and the J gene end by 7 bases; junction bases not matched to a gene: 6. Germline lookup yields CDR1 SGDLS and CDR2 YYNGEE. In nucleotides, the CDR3 is TGTGCCAGCAGCGCGTTAGCGGGAGGGTGGAATGAGCAGTTCTTC. It yields the protein CASSALAGGWNEQFF.

This chain links TRBV6-1 with TRBJ2-7; D is unresolved. V was trimmed by 5 bases and J by 0 bases, leaving 11 bases between them. The CDR3 contains 14 residues. Per germline, CDR1 MNHNS and CDR2 SASEGT. The CDR3 DNA reads TGTGCCAGCAGTACTATACCGGCCTCCTACGAGCAGTACTTC. Translation: CASSTIPASYEQYF.

The chain couples TRBV18 to TRBJ1-4; D possibly corresponds to TRBD1 (6 bases). Germline V gene sequence: CDR1 KGHSH, CDR2 LQKENI. Between the trimmed V and J ends, which lost 6 bases and 8 bases, there was a span of 13 bases. The CDR3 is 13 residues long. The DNA for the CDR3 is TGTGCCAGCTCGGTGACAGGTGGCGAAAAACTGTTTTTT. Translation: CASSVTGGEKLFF.